The clone carrying this T cell receptor (beta chain) has at least ten counts. This sample stems from a study of T-cell reconstitution after alpha-beta-depleted transplantation in children. The TCRbeta library was prepared with unique molecular identifiers. Each CDR3 protein is one row after TCRdb ran MiXCR on the PCR reads. This sample yields hundreds of thousands of distinct CDR3 sequences, of which more than 10% are seen a single time; approximately 2.4% belongs to the top ten. The V and J ends lost 6 bases and 9 bases respectively, with 15 bases between them. The V gene's germline CDR1 is DFQATT and CDR2 SNEGSKA (reference sequence). This CDR3 spans 13 amino acids.

Here the sequenced sample was PBMCs from the stem cell graft donor, taken from the stem cell graft. The V and J genes are TRBV20-1 and TRBJ1-6; no definite D call. The clonotype originates from a human donor who donated a stem cell graft to a child with acute lymphoblastic leukemia. CDR3 amino acids: CSARAPATSPLHF. The CDR3, as DNA: TGCAGTGCCCGAGCCCCCGCGACTTCACCCCTCCACTTT.